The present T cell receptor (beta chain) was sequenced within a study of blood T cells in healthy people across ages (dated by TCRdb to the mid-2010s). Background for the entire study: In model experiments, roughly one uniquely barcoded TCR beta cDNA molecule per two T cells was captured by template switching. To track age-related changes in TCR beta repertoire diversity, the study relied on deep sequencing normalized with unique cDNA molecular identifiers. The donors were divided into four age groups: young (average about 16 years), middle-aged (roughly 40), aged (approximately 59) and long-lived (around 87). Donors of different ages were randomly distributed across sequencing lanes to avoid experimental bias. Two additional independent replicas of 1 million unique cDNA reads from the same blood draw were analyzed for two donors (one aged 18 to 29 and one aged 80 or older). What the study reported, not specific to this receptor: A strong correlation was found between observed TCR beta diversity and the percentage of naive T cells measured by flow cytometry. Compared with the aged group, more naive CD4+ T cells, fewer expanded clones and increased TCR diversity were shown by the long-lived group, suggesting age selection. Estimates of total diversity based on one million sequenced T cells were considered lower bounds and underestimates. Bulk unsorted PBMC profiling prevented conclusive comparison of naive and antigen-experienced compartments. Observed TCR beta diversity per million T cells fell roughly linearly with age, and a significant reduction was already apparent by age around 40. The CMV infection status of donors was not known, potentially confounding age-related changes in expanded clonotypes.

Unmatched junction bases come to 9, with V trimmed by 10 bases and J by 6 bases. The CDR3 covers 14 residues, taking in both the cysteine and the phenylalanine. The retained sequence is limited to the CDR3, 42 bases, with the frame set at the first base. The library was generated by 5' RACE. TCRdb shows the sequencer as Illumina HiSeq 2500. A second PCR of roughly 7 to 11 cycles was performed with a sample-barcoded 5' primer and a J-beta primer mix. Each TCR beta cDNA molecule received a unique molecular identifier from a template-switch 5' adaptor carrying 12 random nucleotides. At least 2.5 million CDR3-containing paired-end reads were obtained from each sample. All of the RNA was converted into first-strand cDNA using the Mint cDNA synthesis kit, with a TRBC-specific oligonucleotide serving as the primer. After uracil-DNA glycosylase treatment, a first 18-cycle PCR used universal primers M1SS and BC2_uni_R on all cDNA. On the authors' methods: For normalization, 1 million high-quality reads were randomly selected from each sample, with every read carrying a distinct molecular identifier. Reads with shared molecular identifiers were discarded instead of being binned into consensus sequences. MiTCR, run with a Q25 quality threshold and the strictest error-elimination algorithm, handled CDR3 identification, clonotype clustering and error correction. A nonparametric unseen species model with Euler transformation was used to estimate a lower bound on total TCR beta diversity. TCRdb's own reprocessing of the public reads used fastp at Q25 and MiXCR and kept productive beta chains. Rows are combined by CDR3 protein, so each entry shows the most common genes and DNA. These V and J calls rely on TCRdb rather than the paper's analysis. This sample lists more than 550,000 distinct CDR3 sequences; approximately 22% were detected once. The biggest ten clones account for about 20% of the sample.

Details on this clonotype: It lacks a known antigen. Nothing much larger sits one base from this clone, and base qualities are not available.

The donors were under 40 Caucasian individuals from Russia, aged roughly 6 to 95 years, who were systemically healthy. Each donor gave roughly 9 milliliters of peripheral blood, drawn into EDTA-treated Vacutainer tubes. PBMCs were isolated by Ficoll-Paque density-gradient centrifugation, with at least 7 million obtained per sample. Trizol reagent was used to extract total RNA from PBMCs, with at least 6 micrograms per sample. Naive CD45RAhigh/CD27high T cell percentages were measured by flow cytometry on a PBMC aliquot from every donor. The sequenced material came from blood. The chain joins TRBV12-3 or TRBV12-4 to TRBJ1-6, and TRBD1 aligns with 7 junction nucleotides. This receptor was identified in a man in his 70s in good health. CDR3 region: CANSQGRSNSPLHF. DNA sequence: TGTGCCAACTCACAGGGGAGGAGTAATTCACCCCTCCACTTT.